The 11 T cell receptor beta chains below come from one sample, sequenced in a study of identical twins. TCRdb used MiXCR to reprocess the 5' RACE reads, holding one entry per CDR3 protein. Counted here are 550,000 to 700,000 distinct CDR3 sequences, approximately 10% occurring once; the ten biggest clones make up 2.5% to 3.5%. The same sample was also studied in work on yellow fever vaccine responses in identical twins.

Sequencing was carried out using PBMCs. These receptors all stem from a woman aged 18-35 years in good health.

The table lists this clonotype with many counts. V is TRBV5-1 and J is TRBJ1-1, with D possibly matching TRBD1 (6 bases). The CDR3 length is 13 residues. Trimming left V 0 bases short and J 8 bases short, with 11 bases between. CDR1 and CDR2 from the germline V gene are SGHRS and YFSETQ. CDR3 loop: CASSLAGGLEAFF. The DNA of the CDR3 is TGCGCCAGCAGCTTGGCCGGGGGGCTAGAAGCTTTCTTT.

The CDR3 region has the DNA TGTGCCAGCAGTTTATGGCAGTCTGTCGAGCAGTACTTC. It codes for CASSLWQSVEQYF. V usage is TRBV28 and J usage is TRBJ2-7; D remains ambiguous. Germline V CDR1 and CDR2: MDHEN, SYDVKM. V gave up 0 bases and J gave up 6 bases, with 9 bases separating them. The CDR3 is 13 amino acids. The whole variable domain, remainder taken from reference TRBV28 and TRBJ2-7, is DVKVTQSSRYLVKRTGEKVFLECVQDMDHENMFWYRQDPGLGLRLIYFSYDVKMKEKGDIPEGYSVSREKKERFSLILESASTNQTSMYLCASSLWQSVEQYFGPGTRLTVT.

This clonotype has a count of ten or more. This chain links TRBV12-3 or TRBV12-4 with TRBJ2-2; D unresolved. The ends were cut back, 2 bases at V and 4 bases at J, with 5 bases in the middle. The length of the CDR3 is 13 residues. The CDR3 DNA sequence: TGTGCCAGCAGTTTACAGTCCACCGGGGAGCTGTTTTTT. It is translated as CASSLQSTGELFF.

This sequence joins TRBV2 and TRBJ2-6, with TRBD1 matching 10 bases. From germline, CDR1 is SNHLY and CDR2 FYNNEI. The trim removed 4 bases at V and 0 bases at J, leaving 6 bases unmatched. CDR3 length: 18 residues. The CDR3 is CASSAWTGGYSGANVLTF. The CDR3, as DNA: TGTGCCAGCAGTGCCTGGACAGGGGGATACTCTGGGGCCAACGTCCTGACTTTC. The full variable domain, its missing parts supplied by reference TRBV2 and TRBJ2-6, is EPEVTQTPSHQVTQMGQEVILRCVPISNHLYFYWYRQILGQKVEFLVSFYNNEISEKSEIFDDQFSVERPDGSNFTLKIRSTKLEDSAMYFCASSAWTGGYSGANVLTFGAGSRLTVL.

V is TRBV19 and J is TRBJ2-7, with 9 bases aligning to TRBD1. V lost 6 bases and J lost 1; bases outside the gene matches: 10. CDR1 and CDR2 (germline): LNHDA, SQIVND (reference sequence). The CDR3 totals 16 residues. CDR3 nucleotide sequence: TGTGCCAGTAGCCATTTCTCGACAGGGGGGTCCTACGAGCAGTACTTC. This sequence encodes CASSHFSTGGSYEQYF.

The V gene is TRBV4-3, the J gene TRBJ2-7, with a possible D match to TRBD2 (6 bases). This CDR3 has 15 amino acids. Germline V gene lookup returns CDR1 LGHNA and CDR2 YSLEER. Trimming removed 0 bases from V and 2 bases from J, with 11 bases in between. CDR3 region: CASSQDRESPYEQYF. DNA of the CDR3: TGCGCCAGCAGCCAAGATCGGGAGTCCCCCTACGAGCAGTACTTC.

This clonotype was counted many times. The chain recombines TRBV7-9 with TRBJ2-7, with 7 bases fitting TRBD2. CDR1 is SEHNR, CDR2 FQNEAQ, per germline (reference sequence). V was pared by 3 bases and J by 4 bases, with 6 bases of the junction left unmatched. The CDR3 runs 14 residues. This chain's CDR3 is CASSLREKGYEQYF. The CDR3, as DNA: TGTGCCAGCAGCTTGCGGGAGAAGGGTTACGAGCAGTACTTC.

This clonotype was observed many times. The chain carries TRBV29-1 and TRBJ2-2; D perhaps matches TRBD1 (6 bases). Per germline, CDR1 SQVTM and CDR2 ANQGSEA. The CDR3 extends over 13 amino acids. V lost 4 bases, J lost 2 bases, and 8 bases lay in between. In nucleotides, the CDR3 is TGCAGCGTTGCGGACAGAAACACCGGGGAGCTGTTTTTT. Translating it yields CSVADRNTGELFF.

This clonotype showed up just a few times. The chain is built from TRBV5-1 and TRBJ2-7, with D perhaps assigned TRBD1 or TRBD2 (7 bases each). The germline gives CDR1 SGHRS, CDR2 YFSETQ. The CDR3 loop spans 16 amino acids. V was shortened by 4 bases and J by 2 bases, with 19 bases between the two germline ends. In DNA, the CDR3 is TGCGCCAGCAGCCGCCAGGGAGGGGGCATTCCCTACGAGCAGTACTTC. It is translated as CASSRQGGGIPYEQYF.

This clonotype was counted at least ten times. The V and J genes are TRBV3-1 and TRBJ2-3, with D perhaps TRBD2 (5 bases). Trimming removed 0 bases at V and 5 bases at J, with 9 bases between. This CDR3 is built from 14 residues. The V gene's germline CDR1 is LGHDT and CDR2 YNNKEL (reference sequence). The CDR3 reads CASSQEVEVDTQYF. The CDR3 bases are TGTGCCAGCAGCCAAGAAGTGGAGGTAGATACGCAGTATTTT.

The V and J genes are TRBV11-1 and TRBJ1-1, with TRBD1 matching over 9 bases. The CDR3 is 18 residues long. Germline V gives CDR1 SGHAT, CDR2 FQDESV (reference sequence). V lost 5 bases and J lost 0; bases outside the gene matches: 13. This chain's CDR3 is CASSGRGQGTLMNTEAFF. CDR3 nucleotides: TGTGCCAGCAGCGGGCGGGGACAGGGAACCCTCATGAACACTGAAGCTTTCTTT. The entire variable domain, with the rest obtained from reference TRBV11-1 and TRBJ1-1, is as follows: EAEVAQSPRYKITEKSQAVAFWCDPISGHATLYWYRQILGQGPELLVQFQDESVVDDSQLPKDRFSAERLKGVDSTLKIQPAELGDSAMYLCASSGRGQGTLMNTEAFFGQGTRLTVV.